There are many counts of the clone carrying this T cell receptor beta chain. The antigen is not known. This specimen belongs to a study of identical twins. Findings of the study overall: Out-of-frame beta sequences exhibited a weaker degree of excess twin sharing.

This CDR3 comprises 14 residues. Germline V gene data show CDR1 as SQVTM and CDR2 as ANQGSEA. Trimming stripped 4 bases from V and 0 bases from J, with 10 bases between. Using its own MiXCR run on the 5' RACE reads, TCRdb lists one record per CDR3 protein. The sample has around 230,000 distinct CDR3 sequences, 5.5% to 7.5% seen once. These data were also reused for a study on T cells expressing NK-cell markers. As reported in that work: In sorted CD3+CD56+NKG2C+, CD3+CD56+NKG2C- and CD3+CD56-NKG2C+ T cells, TCR beta repertoires were obtained. Restriction of the sorted population to alpha-beta TCR T cells was achieved in several experiments with an anti-gamma-delta TCR antibody.

This clonotype was obtained from a young woman in good health. This rearrangement joins TRBV29-1 to TRBJ2-1; D is unclear. The sequenced material came from CD8+ T cells sorted from blood. The CDR3 nucleotides are TGCAGCGTTGGGAGCAGGAACTCCTACAATGAGCAGTTCTTC. It specifies CSVGSRNSYNEQFF.